This TCR beta chain was sequenced during a study of cytomegalovirus exposure and HLA in healthy donors. As for the study in general: Across 350 to 500 genotyped donors, over 70% landed in the Caucasian-associated ancestry cluster.

A multiplex PCR was run with 60 Vbeta primers and 13 Jbeta primers. Sequencing was performed with immunoSEQ multiplex PCR; in TCRdb, only in-frame clones are kept and a portion is missing. The sample shows some 100,000 clones, around three quarters of them seen only once. A remark on this clone: The antigen is undetermined.

Whole-study results and caveats: There were around 160 TCR beta chains listed as cytomegalovirus-associated. More clonal expansion characterized HLA-associated TCR beta chains than equally common others in a later analysis. By a later analysis, the bulk of CMV-associated TCR beta chains appeared HLA-restricted.

This TCR was recovered from a female donor in good health and CMV-seropositive. The sequencing input was PBMCs.

This CDR3 is CASSPLGGLSYEQYF. The DNA for the CDR3 is TGTGCCAGCAGTCCATTGGGGGGACTGAGCTACGAGCAGTACTTC. The rearrangement joins TRBV27 to TRBJ2-7; the D gene is possibly TRBD2 (6 bases). The V gene lost 5 bases and the J gene lost 3 bases, with 17 bases spanning the gap. CDR3 length equals 15 residues. CDR1 is MNHEY and CDR2 is SMNVEV in the germline V gene (reference sequence).